This T cell receptor beta chain originates from a study of blood T cell repertoires in COVID-19. Turning to the study itself: In each case, the material was cDNA or gDNA derived from T cells, B-cell-depleted T cells, or PBMCs.

Measured with immunoSEQ multiplex PCR; TCRdb has only the in-frame clones, and not every one. The table includes about 240,000 clones, about 90% detected once. Germline V gene lookup returns CDR1 SGHRS and CDR2 YFSETQ. V gave up 0 bases and J gave up 10 bases, with 16 bases separating them. The CDR3 runs to 14 residues. This chain uses TRBV5-1 with TRBJ1-2; the D gene is possibly TRBD1 (5 bases). Input material: PBMCs or T cells enriched from blood (not recorded which). This receptor was taken from a woman aged 35 to 49 with acute COVID-19. Written as DNA, the CDR3 is TGCGCCAGCAGCTTGGTAGGGGACTCCCAAACCTACACCTTC. It encodes CASSLVGDSQTYTF.